The 15 T cell receptor beta chains below come from one sample, sequenced in a study of beta chain features in type 1 diabetes (dated 2018 in TCRdb). Receptor amplification or capture employed the immunoSEQ multiplex PCR assay. The entire isolated RNA was reverse transcribed using the High Capacity cDNA Reverse Transcription Kit, and thus expressed TCRB transcripts were sequenced. Held by TCRdb, this immuneACCESS table contains in-frame sequences only and omits some clones. Under half of the omission traces to an unresolved V gene where checked; the cause of the rest is unknown. This sample holds 350,000 to 450,000 clones; about 16% were observed only once. The ten largest account for around 0.02% of the sample. Sequencing was carried out using naive CD4+ T cells from blood. This specimen's cell subset or site label, per the study, means: true naive CD4+ T cells. These receptors originate from a woman aged 18-29 years in good health.

This clone occurred a few times. V gene TRBV7-9 combines with J gene TRBJ1-1; 7 bases fit TRBD1. This CDR3 has 14 residues. CDR1 SEHNR and CDR2 FQNEAQ come from the germline V gene (reference sequence). V lost 2 bases and J lost 4; bases outside the gene matches: 4. This CDR3 is CASSLNRGGTEAFF. CDR3 DNA sequence: TGTGCCAGCAGCTTAAACAGGGGTGGCACTGAAGCTTTCTTT.

This clone was seen only a few times. J is TRBJ2-7 and V is TRBV14, with TRBD1 matching 7 bases. The length of the CDR3 is 14 residues. Losses at the gene ends were 2 bases for V and 4 bases for J; bases not matched to a gene: 5. Germline CDR1 reads SGHDN; CDR2 reads FVKESK. The CDR3 protein is CASSQPGTVYEQYF. CDR3 in DNA: TGTGCCAGCAGCCAACCCGGGACAGTTTACGAGCAGTACTTC.

This clone was seen more than once but under ten times. The rearrangement links TRBV10-3 to TRBJ2-1; unclear D gene. Looked up from germline, CDR1 is ENHRY and CDR2 is SYGVKD. The V end lost 6 bases, the J end lost 7 bases, and 10 bases lay between the germline ends. The CDR3 contains 12 residues. In nucleotides, the CDR3 is TGTGCCATCAGCAACACAGTAAATGAGCAGTTCTTC. Encoded protein: CAISNTVNEQFF.

This clone was observed a handful of times. The genes are TRBV29-1 and TRBJ2-3, with 13 bases lining up with TRBD2. The CDR3 is 15 amino acids. The J segment lost 5 bases and the V segment lost 6 bases, leaving 8 bases of the junction unmatched. Germline lookup yields CDR1 SQVTM and CDR2 ANQGSEA. The CDR3 is CSVNGLAGVEDTQYF. In DNA form, the CDR3 reads TGCAGCGTCAACGGACTAGCGGGAGTGGAAGATACGCAGTATTTT.

The chain links TRBV4-3 to TRBJ2-1, with a possible D match to TRBD2 (6 bases). This CDR3 comprises 15 residues. Germline V gene lookup returns CDR1 LGHNA and CDR2 YSLEER. With 1 base removed from V and 13 bases from J, the gap between germline ends came to 20 bases. CDR3 in DNA: TGCGCCAGCAGCCAAGTCACTGCGGGACCCACAAAACAGTTCTTC. Amino acids: CASSQVTAGPTKQFF.

The sample holds a few counts of this clone. V and J are TRBV28 and TRBJ2-7; 12 nucleotides line up with TRBD1. The V segment lost 4 bases and the J segment 5 bases; nucleotides outside the gene matches: 9. CDR1 is MDHEN, CDR2 SYDVKM, per germline. The CDR3 loop spans 16 amino acids. The CDR3 DNA sequence: TGTGCCAGCAGTTCCATGGGACAGGGGGCTCTCGACGAGCAGTACTTC. Residues: CASSSMGQGALDEQYF.

This chain uses TRBV2 with TRBJ2-1, with 9 bases aligning to TRBD2. The CDR3 has 19 residues. V gave up 5 bases and J gave up 0 bases; unmatched junction bases: 14. CDR1 and CDR2 (germline): SNHLY, FYNNEI. CDR3 sequence (DNA): TGTGCCAGCAGTAAGAGATGGCCTAGCGGGACAGCCTCCTACAATGAGCAGTTCTTC. Its translation: CASSKRWPSGTASYNEQFF.

The rearrangement joins TRBV29-1 to TRBJ1-4, with D possibly matching TRBD1 (6 bases). The germline gives CDR1 SQVTM, CDR2 ANQGSEA. V shed 5 bases and J shed 7 bases, with 14 bases lying between them. The CDR3 contains 13 residues. CDR3 sequence (DNA): TGCAGCGTTAAACAGGGTCAGGGTGAAAAACTGTTTTTT. Its translation: CSVKQGQGEKLFF.

CDR3 in DNA: TGTGCCAGCAGCGTCTTATCCAGCGGGTACTCAAACATTCAGTACTTC. Translated: CASSVLSSGYSNIQYF. This chain links TRBV9 with TRBJ2-4; TRBD2 might be the D (6 bases). The CDR3 has 16 amino acids. The V gene lost 2 bases and the J gene lost 6 bases, with 18 bases spanning the gap. Germline V CDR1 and CDR2: SGDLS, YYNGEE.

The chain links TRBV4-2 to TRBJ1-1; maybe TRBD1 (5 bases). Between the trimmed V and J ends, which lost 6 bases and 6 bases, there was a span of 11 bases. The CDR3 runs to 12 residues. The germline V gene encodes CDR1 LGHNA and CDR2 YNFKEQ. The CDR3 DNA reads as TGTGCCAGCAGGGGGGGAGGCGCTGAAGCTTTCTTT. This translates into CASRGGGAEAFF.

This rearrangement joins TRBV18 to TRBJ2-1; D possibly corresponds to TRBD2 (6 bases). The length of the CDR3 is 16 residues. Germline CDR1 reads KGHSH; CDR2 reads LQKENI. V was pared by 5 bases and J by 0 bases, with 14 bases between. The CDR3, as DNA: TGTGCCAGCTCAATCCCCCAGGGAGGCTCCTACAATGAGCAGTTCTTC. As protein: CASSIPQGGSYNEQFF.

The chain combines TRBV5-4 with TRBJ2-2; a weak D match, TRBD1 (6 bases). Germline CDR1 reads SGHNT; CDR2 reads YYREEE (reference sequence). V was clipped by 5 bases and J by 6 bases, with 11 bases between them. The CDR3 consists of 13 residues. DNA of the CDR3: TGTGCCAGCAGGTTGACAGGATCCGGGGAGCTGTTTTTT. This codes for CASRLTGSGELFF.

Details on this clone: The sample carries other DNA sequences with the same CDR3. This chain links TRBV5-6 with TRBJ2-1; D uncertain. Germline CDR1 is SGHDT and CDR2 is YYEEEE. V lost 4 bases to trimming and J lost 8 bases, with 7 bases between them. CDR3 length: 11 residues. CDR3 nucleotides: TGTGCCAGCAGCCTCCGCGATGAGCAGTTCTTC. Its translation: CASSLRDEQFF.

The chain combines TRBV27 with TRBJ2-3; the D gene is possibly TRBD1 (6 bases). The CDR3 runs 17 residues. V shed 4 bases and J shed 4 bases, with 21 bases lying between them. Per germline, CDR1 MNHEY and CDR2 SMNVEV (reference sequence). CDR3 in DNA: TGTGCCAGCAGTTCTCCTTCCACAGGGTTTACGGCAGATACGCAGTATTTT. Translated: CASSSPSTGFTADTQYF.

V is TRBV7-8 and J is TRBJ2-1, with 16 bases identical to TRBD2. CDR3 length equals 16 residues. CDR1 SGHVS and CDR2 FQNEAQ come from the germline V gene. V lost 4 bases and J lost 6; bases outside the gene matches: 3. CDR3 sequence (DNA): TGTGCCAGCAGCTGGGGACTAGCGGGAGGGCCCAATGAGCAGTTCTTC. Protein product: CASSWGLAGGPNEQFF.